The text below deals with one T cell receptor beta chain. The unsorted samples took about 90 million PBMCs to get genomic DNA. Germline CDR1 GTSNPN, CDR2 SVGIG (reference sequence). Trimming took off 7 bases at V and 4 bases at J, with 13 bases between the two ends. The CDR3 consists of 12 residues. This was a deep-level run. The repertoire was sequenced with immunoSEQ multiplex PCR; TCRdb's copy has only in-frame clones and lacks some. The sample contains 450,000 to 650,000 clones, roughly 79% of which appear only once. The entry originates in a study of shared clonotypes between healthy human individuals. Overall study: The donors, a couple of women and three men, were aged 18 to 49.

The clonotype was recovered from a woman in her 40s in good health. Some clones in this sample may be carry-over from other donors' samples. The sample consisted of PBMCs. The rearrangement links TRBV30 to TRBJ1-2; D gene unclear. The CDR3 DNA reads TGTGCCTCGCCTAACCTCCCCTATGGCTACACCTTC. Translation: CASPNLPYGYTF.